The T cell receptor (beta chain) under discussion was sequenced for a study of siplizumab effects on memory and regulatory T cells. Study findings and constraints: Researchers could not give a naive or memory phenotype to roughly 75-97% of proliferating CD4+ or CD8+ clones. Naive T cells, seemingly more diverse than memory cells, seemed major alloresponse contributors.

The assay looked at 80,000 to 100,000 TCR templates in each sample. Here immunoSEQ multiplex PCR was the method, and the copy in TCRdb shows in-frame clones only, minus some. The profile shows roughly 9,200 clones, 55% to 75% of them singletons. Remarks on this clone: Its antigen is undetermined.

Among a few donor pairs, the unstimulated naive, memory, effector memory and TEMRA subsets underwent sequencing. There are 14 residues in the CDR3. The germline V gene encodes CDR1 SGHRS and CDR2 YFSETQ. Trimming took off 3 bases at V and 4 bases at J, with 10 bases between the two ends. Sample: effector memory CD8+ T cells sorted from blood. Described subset: unstimulated CD8+ effector memory T cells. This TCR came from a human donor in good health. This chain joins TRBV5-1 and TRBJ1-4; no firm D call. CDR3 sequence: CASSSEGSNEKLFF. The DNA for the CDR3 is TGCGCCAGCAGCTCTGAGGGCAGTAATGAAAAACTGTTTTTT.